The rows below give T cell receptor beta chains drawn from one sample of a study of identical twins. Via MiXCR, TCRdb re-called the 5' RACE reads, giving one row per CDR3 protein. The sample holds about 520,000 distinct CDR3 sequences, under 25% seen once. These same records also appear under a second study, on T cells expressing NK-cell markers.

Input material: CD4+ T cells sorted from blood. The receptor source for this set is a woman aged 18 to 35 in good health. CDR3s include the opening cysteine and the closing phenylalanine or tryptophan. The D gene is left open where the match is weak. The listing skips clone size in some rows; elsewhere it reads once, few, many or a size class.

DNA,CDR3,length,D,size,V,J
TGTGCCAGCAGTGATTCTGGCAGGGGGGGACCTGAAGCTTTCTTT,CASSDSGRGGPEAFF,15,TRBD1,.,TRBV2,TRBJ1-1
TGCAGTGCAGCTAGGACTGGGAACACCGGGGAGCTGTTTTTT,CSAARTGNTGELFF,14,.,.,TRBV20-1,TRBJ2-2
TGTGCCAGCAGTGATTTAACCCAGGGCTACGAGCAGTACTTC,CASSDLTQGYEQYF,14,.,.,TRBV25-1,TRBJ2-7
TGTGCCAGCAGCGTATCGGCAGGCGGGGAGACCCAGTACTTC,CASSVSAGGETQYF,14,.,.,TRBV9,TRBJ2-5
TGTGCCACCAGCAGGGGGTCGGGCGGTGTGGAGACCCAGTACTTC,CATSRGSGGVETQYF,15,.,few,TRBV15,TRBJ2-5
TGTGCCACCCGACCGGGACAGGGGACCCCCTGGAGTAGGGAGCAGTACTTC,CATRPGQGTPWSREQYF,17,TRBD1,few,TRBV10-3,TRBJ2-7
TGCGCCAGCAGCTTGGCTCTAGCGGGAGGGCCGAACACCGGGGAGCTGTTTTTT,CASSLALAGGPNTGELFF,18,TRBD2,.,TRBV5-1,TRBJ2-2
TGTGCCAGCTCTCCTCTAGCGGGTACCTACAATGAGCAGTTCTTC,CASSPLAGTYNEQFF,15,TRBD2,many,TRBV18,TRBJ2-1
TGTGCCAGCAGTTTAAGGCAGGGCCATTCACCCCTCCACTTT,CASSLRQGHSPLHF,14,.,few,TRBV12-3/TRBV12-4,TRBJ1-6
TGTGCCAGCAGCACGCTACCCCGGCCGGGACAGAAGGCCTACGAGCAGTACTTC,CASSTLPRPGQKAYEQYF,18,TRBD1,many,TRBV11-1,TRBJ2-7
TGTGCCAGCAGCTGGACTAGCGGGGTGTACAATGAGCAGTTCTTC,CASSWTSGVYNEQFF,15,TRBD2,.,TRBV7-9,TRBJ2-1
TGTGCCAGCGGCGACGATCAGCCCCAGCATTTT,CASGDDQPQHF,11,.,few,TRBV7-9,TRBJ1-5
TGTGCCAGCAGTCCCGGGCCCGAGCCGGCCTACGAGCAGTACTTC,CASSPGPEPAYEQYF,15,.,.,TRBV2,TRBJ2-7
TGTGCCAGCAGCTTAGGGCTAGCGGGAAGCACAGATACGCAGTATTTT,CASSLGLAGSTDTQYF,16,TRBD2,many,TRBV5-1,TRBJ2-3
TGCGCCAGCAGCTTAAGAGCGGGACGGGAAGAGACCCAGTACTTC,CASSLRAGREETQYF,15,TRBD2,few,TRBV5-1,TRBJ2-5
TGTGCCAGCAGCTTGGCCTACTTCTCTGGAAACACCATATATTTT,CASSLAYFSGNTIYF,15,.,few,TRBV5-5,TRBJ1-3
TGCGCCAGCAGCGCCGCGGGCGGGGCCTCATACGAGCAGTACTTC,CASSAAGGASYEQYF,15,.,.,TRBV5-1,TRBJ2-7
TGCAGCCTGGGACCGAGAGAGACCCAGTACTTC,CSLGPRETQYF,11,.,.,TRBV20-1,TRBJ2-5
TGTGCCATCAGTTCCCCCTCGGGAGTGTGGGAGCAGTACTTC,CAISSPSGVWEQYF,14,.,.,TRBV10-3,TRBJ2-7
TGTGCCAGCAGTTTTGGGGTTGTAACGGGCTCACCCCTCCACTTT,CASSFGVVTGSPLHF,15,.,many,TRBV27,TRBJ1-6
TGCGCCAGCAGCCAAGATCAAAGTTACCAAGAGACCCAGTACTTC,CASSQDQSYQETQYF,15,.,.,TRBV4-3,TRBJ2-5
TGCGCCAGCAGCCCGGAGGGGGCTGGCTACACCTTC,CASSPEGAGYTF,12,TRBD1,.,TRBV5-1,TRBJ1-2
TGTGCCAGCAGCTTAGACTTCTCTGGGGCCAACGTCCTGACTTTC,CASSLDFSGANVLTF,15,.,.,TRBV7-2,TRBJ2-6
TGTGCCAGCAGCCGGCTAGCGGGCGAGCAGTACTTC,CASSRLAGEQYF,12,TRBD2,.,TRBV3-1,TRBJ2-7
TGCAGTGCTAGAGGGCACCATGGGAACACTGAAGCTTTCTTT,CSARGHHGNTEAFF,14,.,many,TRBV20-1,TRBJ1-1
TGTGCCAGCAGCCGTCTAAACTACGAGCAGTACTTC,CASSRLNYEQYF,12,.,once,TRBV3-1,TRBJ2-7
TGTGCCAGCAGTTCCGAATCCCCCCCCGCCGGGGAGCTGTTTTTT,CASSSESPPAGELFF,15,.,.,TRBV6-2/TRBV6-3,TRBJ2-2
TGTGCCATCAGCGGACTAGCGGGAGGCGCCCCGCGCACAGATACGCAGTATTTT,CAISGLAGGAPRTDTQYF,18,TRBD2,few,TRBV10-3,TRBJ2-3
TGTGCCTGGAGCGCCGGGACTAGTATCGAGACCCAGTACTTC,CAWSAGTSIETQYF,14,TRBD2,.,TRBV30,TRBJ2-5
TGTGCCAGCTCACCAGGACTAGCGGGAGCCGGGGAGCTGTTTTTT,CASSPGLAGAGELFF,15,TRBD2,many,TRBV18,TRBJ2-2
TGTGCCATCAGGGCAGATAATTCACCCCTCCACTTT,CAIRADNSPLHF,12,.,few,TRBV10-3,TRBJ1-6
TGTGCCAGCACCGACAACAGGGCCCAAGAGACCCAGTACTTC,CASTDNRAQETQYF,14,.,.,TRBV11-3,TRBJ2-5
TGCGCCAGCAGAAGACAGTCTCAAGAGACCCAGTACTTC,CASRRQSQETQYF,13,.,many,TRBV5-1,TRBJ2-5
TGCAGCGGCGCTAGGGACAGGGGGAATGAGCAGTTCTTC,CSGARDRGNEQFF,13,TRBD1,.,TRBV29-1,TRBJ2-1
TGTGCCAGCAGTTTGTTCCGAACAGGGGCCGCTTTCTTT,CASSLFRTGAAFF,13,TRBD1,.,TRBV12-3/TRBV12-4,TRBJ1-1
TGTGCCAGTAGATTTGTAGGTCTGACAGATACGCAGTATTTT,CASRFVGLTDTQYF,14,.,once,TRBV19,TRBJ2-3
TGTGCCAGCAGTTTACCAGGGACTGGCAGAGAAGCTTTCTTT,CASSLPGTGREAFF,14,.,.,TRBV12-3/TRBV12-4,TRBJ1-1
TGTGCCAGCAGTTTTCAGGTCGCGGACTATGGCTACACCTTC,CASSFQVADYGYTF,14,.,once,TRBV12-3/TRBV12-4,TRBJ1-2
TGTGCCAGCAGTTACTCCCCCCCTCGGAGAGGCACAGATACGCAGTATTTT,CASSYSPPRRGTDTQYF,17,.,.,TRBV6-5,TRBJ2-3
TGCAGTGCTAGAATCCTAGGCGAACCCACGGATACGCAGTATTTT,CSARILGEPTDTQYF,15,.,.,TRBV20-1,TRBJ2-3